The clone carrying this TCR beta chain has only one observation. Per the original methods: The authors estimated nucleated cell counts from reference gene primer amplification. Generated by immunoSEQ multiplex PCR, the TCRdb table keeps only in-frame clones and is missing some. The D gene and trimming were derived from the DNA, and the V and J assignments and clone size from that table. The table has about 300,000 clones, around 89% seen once. Membership in each cohort depended on participant-reported clinical history. The data derive from a study of blood T cell repertoires in COVID-19. Study overall: Sites across the United States, Italy and Spain contributed samples from acute and convalescent COVID-19.

Trimming took off 1 base at V and 5 bases at J, with 16 bases between the two ends. CDR1 and CDR2 (germline): SGHRS, YFSETQ. This CDR3 is built from 15 residues. The sample consisted of PBMCs or T cells enriched from blood (not recorded which). This receptor was taken from a woman between 18 and 29 years old with acute COVID-19. This chain connects TRBV5-1 to TRBJ2-7; a possible D gene is TRBD1 (5 bases). Written as DNA, the CDR3 is TGCGCCAGCAGCTTGTCCCTAGGCAGGGCGAACGAGCAGTACTTC. Amino acid sequence: CASSLSLGRANEQYF.